These 22 T cell receptor beta chains originate from one sample sequenced in a study of patients and donors after allogeneic stem cell transplantation. Using its own MiXCR run on the RT-PCR reads, TCRdb lists one record per CDR3 protein. The sample carries roughly 200,000 distinct CDR3 sequences, around two fifths recorded once. The specimen sequenced was blood, either unsorted or a sorted T cell fraction (not recorded which). These receptors were collected from a human donor who was either an allogeneic HSCT recipient or a stem cell or donor lymphocyte infusion donor (not recorded which). It is not recorded whose cells these are; they may come from a transplant donor.

This chain connects TRBV12-3 or TRBV12-4 to TRBJ1-6, with 9 bases matching TRBD1. J was trimmed by 10 bases and V by 3 bases; bases with no gene match: 7. The CDR3 sequence is 15 residues long. The CDR3 DNA reads TGTGCCAGCAGTTTTGTGGGACAGGGACGCTCACCCCTCCACTTT. It encodes CASSFVGQGRSPLHF.

This clonotype came up a few times. This rearrangement joins TRBV4-3 to TRBJ1-1; D not resolved. CDR1 and CDR2 (germline): LGHNA, YSLEER. Trimming cost V 4 bases and J 5 bases, with 20 bases left between them. This CDR3 contains 16 residues. DNA for the CDR3: TGCGCCAGCAGCCGCGAAACAGTGGCCTTGGGGACTGAAGCTTTCTTT. This encodes CASSRETVALGTEAFF.

The rearrangement links TRBV18 to TRBJ2-5; D is possibly TRBD2 (6 bases). Trimming left V 0 bases short and J 2 bases short, with 10 bases between. CDR3 length: 15 residues. In germline, CDR1 is KGHSH, CDR2 LQKENI. Written as DNA, the CDR3 is TGTGCCAGCTCACCACCTGGGGGACTTCAAGAGACCCAGTACTTC. It specifies CASSPPGGLQETQYF. Full variable domain (outside the CDR3, taken from reference TRBV18 and TRBJ2-5): NAGVMQNPRHLVRRRGQEARLRCSPMKGHSHVYWYRQLPEEGLKFMVYLQKENIIDESGMPKERFSAEFPKEGPSILRIQQVVRGDSAAYFCASSPPGGLQETQYFGPGTRLLVL.

This clonotype occurred a few times. CDR3 DNA: TGTGCCAGCAGGGAGGGGGCTGGTAATGAAAAACTGTTTTTT. This encodes CASREGAGNEKLFF. The chain is built from TRBV6-5 and TRBJ1-4; 7 bases agree with TRBD1. This CDR3 is 14 amino acids long. CDR1 MNHEY and CDR2 SVGAGI come from the germline V gene. After removal of 6 bases from V and 4 bases from J, the junction contained 5 bases not matched to a gene.

This clonotype was recorded a few times. CDR3 protein: CASSLEPKDGYTF. The DNA of the CDR3 is TGTGCCAGCAGTTTAGAACCGAAGGATGGCTACACCTTC. The genes are TRBV12-3 or TRBV12-4 and TRBJ1-2; D is unclear. The V and J ends lost 1 base and 6 bases respectively, with 9 bases between them. The CDR3 loop spans 13 amino acids.

The chain joins TRBV10-3 to TRBJ2-7; no reliable D call. This CDR3 contains 11 residues. Trimming removed 8 bases at V and 5 bases at J, with 10 bases between. Germline loops: CDR1 ENHRY, CDR2 SYGVKD. The CDR3 loop reads CAIGSVDEQYF. The CDR3 bases are TGTGCCATCGGTTCTGTCGACGAGCAGTACTTC.

This clonotype was seen a few times. The chain joins TRBV7-9 to TRBJ1-3, with D hard to call. Germline CDR1 is SEHNR and CDR2 is FQNEAQ (reference sequence). Between the trimmed V and J ends, which lost 1 base and 0 bases, there was a span of 10 bases. The CDR3 length is 16 residues. The CDR3 loop is CASSLVWEFSGNTIYF. CDR3 DNA sequence: TGTGCCAGCAGCTTAGTGTGGGAGTTCTCTGGAAACACCATATATTTT.

In this sample, this clonotype turned up a few times. The chain recombines TRBV24-1 with TRBJ2-3; D possibly corresponds to TRBD2 (5 bases). The germline V gene encodes CDR1 KGHDR and CDR2 SFDVKD. CDR3 length equals 15 residues. V dropped 5 bases and J dropped 6 bases, with 17 bases sitting between them. In DNA, the CDR3 is TGTGCCACCAGTGGTCCCCCGGGAAGCGCGGATACGCAGTATTTT. Amino acid sequence: CATSGPPGSADTQYF.

This clonotype showed up just a few times. The rearrangement links TRBV5-1 to TRBJ2-7; TRBD1 aligns across 7 bases. The V gene's germline CDR1 is SGHRS and CDR2 YFSETQ. V lost 1 base, J lost 3 bases, and 7 bases stayed unmatched. CDR3 length: 15 residues. CDR3 amino acids: CASSLTGVSIYEQYF. The CDR3 coding sequence is TGCGCCAGCAGCTTGACAGGGGTTTCGATCTACGAGCAGTACTTC. Full variable domain (remainder filled in from reference TRBV5-1 and TRBJ2-7): KAGVTQTPRYLIKTRGQQVTLSCSPISGHRSVSWYQQTPGQGLQFLFEYFSETQRNKGNFPGRFSGRQFSNSRSEMNVSTLELGDSALYLCASSLTGVSIYEQYFGPGTRLTVT.

The CDR3 reads CASSLGGTSQTSTDTQYF. The CDR3 DNA reads as TGCGCCAGCAGCTTGGGCGGAACTAGTCAAACTAGCACAGATACGCAGTATTTT. The chain employs TRBV5-1 and TRBJ2-3, with D perhaps TRBD2 (5 bases). The ends were cut back, 0 bases at V and 0 bases at J, with 17 bases in the middle. Germline V lookup: CDR1 SGHRS, CDR2 YFSETQ. The CDR3 totals 18 residues.

This clonotype has only one observation. The V call is TRBV20-1, the J call TRBJ2-1, with TRBD1 matching 7 bases. The CDR3 extends over 14 amino acids. The J segment lost 3 bases and the V segment lost 4 bases, leaving 6 bases of the junction unmatched. The germline gives CDR1 DFQATT, CDR2 SNEGSKA (reference sequence). The CDR3 protein is CSATGQNFYNEQFF. In nucleotides, the CDR3 is TGCAGTGCTACGGGACAGAACTTCTACAATGAGCAGTTCTTC.

V usage is TRBV28 and J usage is TRBJ1-1; D is undetermined. Germline CDR1 and CDR2: MDHEN and SYDVKM. The CDR3 is 10 amino acids. V dropped 6 bases and J dropped 4 bases, with 3 bases sitting between them. The CDR3 DNA sequence: TGTGCCAGCAGGGCCACTGAAGCTTTCTTT. It codes for CASRATEAFF.

J is TRBJ2-1 and V is TRBV27; TRBD1 matches at 7 bases. The CDR3 is made up of 13 amino acids. The ends lost 3 bases at V and 8 bases at J; junction bases unmatched: 4. The germline V gene encodes CDR1 MNHEY and CDR2 SMNVEV (reference sequence). In DNA, the CDR3 is TGTGCCAGCAGTTTCTTTGACAGGGATGAGCAGTTCTTC. The encoded protein is CASSFFDRDEQFF.

The count of this clonotype is one. V gene TRBV9 combines with J gene TRBJ2-7; D assignment may be TRBD1 or TRBD2 (5 bases each). Trimming pared 4 bases from V and 4 bases from J, leaving 15 bases between. This CDR3 spans 14 amino acids. Germline V lookup: CDR1 SGDLS, CDR2 YYNGEE. For the CDR3, the DNA is TGTGCCAGCAGCCCCGAGGGACGGGTGTACGAGCAGTACTTC. Translated: CASSPEGRVYEQYF.

This clonotype was counted a few times. V gene TRBV7-9 combines with J gene TRBJ2-7; D is undetermined. V lost 4 bases and J 4 bases, leaving 5 bases between the germline ends. The CDR3 spans 11 residues. Germline V lookup: CDR1 SEHNR, CDR2 FQNEAQ (reference sequence). The chain's CDR3 is CASSWSYEQYF. CDR3 DNA sequence: TGTGCCAGCAGCTGGAGTTACGAGCAGTACTTC.

V gene TRBV6-5 combines with J gene TRBJ2-5, with no clear D. The CDR3 spans 15 residues. V shed 0 bases and J shed 1 base, with 9 bases lying between them. The germline CDR1 and CDR2 sequences are MNHEY and SVGAGI. DNA of the CDR3: TGTGCCAGCAGTTACTCTTTGGCTAGCCAAGAGACCCAGTACTTC. Protein product: CASSYSLASQETQYF.

This clonotype was seen a few times. The chain employs TRBV30 and TRBJ1-3; D is undetermined. The CDR3 loop spans 15 amino acids. The ends were cut back, 0 bases at V and 4 bases at J, with 13 bases in the middle. CDR1 is GTSNPN and CDR2 is SVGIG in the germline V gene (reference sequence). The CDR3 nucleotides read TGTGCCTGGAGTGTACCTTGGGAGCCGGGAAACACCATATATTTT. Translated: CAWSVPWEPGNTIYF.

This clonotype was recorded a few times. This chain joins TRBV20-1 and TRBJ2-7, with 7 positions matching TRBD1. The CDR3 is made up of 16 amino acids. The germline CDR1 and CDR2 sequences are DFQATT and SNEGSKA (reference sequence). The V and J ends lost 6 bases and 2 bases, in that order; junction bases with no gene match: 16. This CDR3 is CSALPPASGGTYEQYF. CDR3 nucleotides: TGCAGTGCCCTCCCCCCGGCGTCAGGGGGTACCTACGAGCAGTACTTC.

This clonotype was detected a few times. V gene TRBV12-3 or TRBV12-4 combines with J gene TRBJ1-2; the D gene is possibly TRBD1 (5 bases). V lost 5 bases and J 7 bases, leaving 11 bases between the germline ends. The CDR3 covers 12 residues. In DNA form, the CDR3 reads TGTGCCAGCAGTCGCGGGGACGGTGGCTACACCTTC. Residues: CASSRGDGGYTF.

V is TRBV11-2 and J is TRBJ2-3, with 7 bases that match TRBD1. The V segment lost 5 bases and the J segment 4 bases; nucleotides outside the gene matches: 15. The CDR3 length is 17 residues. Germline V CDR1 and CDR2: SGHAT, FQNNGV. The CDR3 sequence is CASSGVRTGSLPDTQYF. CDR3 bases: TGTGCCAGCAGCGGCGTCCGGACAGGAAGTTTGCCAGATACGCAGTATTTT.

This clonotype was recorded a few times. V usage is TRBV7-9 and J usage is TRBJ2-5, with 9 bases identical to TRBD2. V shed 5 bases and J 4 bases; nucleotides not matched to a gene: 8. The CDR3 is made up of 15 amino acids. Looked up from germline, CDR1 is SEHNR and CDR2 is FQNEAQ (reference sequence). This chain's CDR3 is CASSPTSGEVETQYF. The CDR3 coding sequence is TGTGCCAGCAGCCCGACTAGCGGTGAGGTAGAGACCCAGTACTTC.

This clonotype was observed a handful of times. The chain has TRBV12-3 or TRBV12-4 and TRBJ1-1; TRBD1 is a possible D gene (5 bases). This CDR3 region has 14 residues. The V and J ends lost 3 bases and 1 base respectively, with 9 bases between them. CDR3 nucleotides: TGTGCCAGCAGTTTTGATCAGGGGAACACTGAAGCTTTCTTT. Amino acid sequence: CASSFDQGNTEAFF.